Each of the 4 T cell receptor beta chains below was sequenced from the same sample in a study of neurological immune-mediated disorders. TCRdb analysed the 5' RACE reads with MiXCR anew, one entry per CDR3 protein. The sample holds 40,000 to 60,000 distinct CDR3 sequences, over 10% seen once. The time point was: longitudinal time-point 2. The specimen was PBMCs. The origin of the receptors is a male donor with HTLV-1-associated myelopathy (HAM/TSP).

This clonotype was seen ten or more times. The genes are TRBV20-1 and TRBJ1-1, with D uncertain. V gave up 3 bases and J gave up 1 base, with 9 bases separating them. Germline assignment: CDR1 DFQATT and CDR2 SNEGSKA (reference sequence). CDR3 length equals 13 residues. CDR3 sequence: CSARGVKNTEAFF. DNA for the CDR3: TGCAGTGCTAGGGGCGTGAAGAACACTGAAGCTTTCTTT.

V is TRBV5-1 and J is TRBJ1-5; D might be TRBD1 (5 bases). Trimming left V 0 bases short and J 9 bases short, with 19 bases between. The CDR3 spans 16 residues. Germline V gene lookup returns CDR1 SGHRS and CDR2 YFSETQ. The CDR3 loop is CASSLDPQGTCGPQHF. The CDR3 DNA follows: TGCGCCAGCAGCTTGGATCCCCAGGGTACTTGCGGGCCCCAGCATTTT. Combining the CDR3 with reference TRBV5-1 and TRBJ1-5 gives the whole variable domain KAGVTQTPRYLIKTRGQQVTLSCSPISGHRSVSWYQQTPGQGLQFLFEYFSETQRNKGNFPGRFSGRQFSNSRSEMNVSTLELGDSALYLCASSLDPQGTCGPQHFGDGTRLSIL.

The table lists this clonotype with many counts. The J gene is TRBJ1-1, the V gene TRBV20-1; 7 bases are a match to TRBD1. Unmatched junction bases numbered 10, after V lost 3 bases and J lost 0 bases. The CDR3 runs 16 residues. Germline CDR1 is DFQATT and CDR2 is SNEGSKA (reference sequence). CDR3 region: CSASDRVWEMNTEAFF. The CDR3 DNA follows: TGCAGTGCTAGCGACAGGGTTTGGGAAATGAACACTGAAGCTTTCTTT.

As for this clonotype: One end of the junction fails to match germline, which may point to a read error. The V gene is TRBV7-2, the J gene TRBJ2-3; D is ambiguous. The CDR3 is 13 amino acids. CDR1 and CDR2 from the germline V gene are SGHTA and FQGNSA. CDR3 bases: TGTGCCAGCAGCTATGTAGACCCCTATACGCAGTCTTTT. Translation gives CASSYVDPYTQSF.